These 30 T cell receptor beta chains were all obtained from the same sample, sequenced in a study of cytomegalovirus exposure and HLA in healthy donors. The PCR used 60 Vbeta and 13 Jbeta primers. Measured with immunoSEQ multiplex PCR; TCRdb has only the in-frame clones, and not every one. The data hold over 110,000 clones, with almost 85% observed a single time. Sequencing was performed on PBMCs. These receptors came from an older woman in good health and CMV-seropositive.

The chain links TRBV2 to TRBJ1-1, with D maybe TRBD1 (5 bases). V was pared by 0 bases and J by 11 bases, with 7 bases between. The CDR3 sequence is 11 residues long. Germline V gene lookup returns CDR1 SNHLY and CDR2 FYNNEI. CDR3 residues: CASSEARAAFF. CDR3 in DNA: TGTGCCAGCAGTGAAGCCAGGGCGGCTTTCTTT. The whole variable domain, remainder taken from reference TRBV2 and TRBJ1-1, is EPEVTQTPSHQVTQMGQEVILRCVPISNHLYFYWYRQILGQKVEFLVSFYNNEISEKSEIFDDQFSVERPDGSNFTLKIRSTKLEDSAMYFCASSEARAAFFGQGTRLTVV.

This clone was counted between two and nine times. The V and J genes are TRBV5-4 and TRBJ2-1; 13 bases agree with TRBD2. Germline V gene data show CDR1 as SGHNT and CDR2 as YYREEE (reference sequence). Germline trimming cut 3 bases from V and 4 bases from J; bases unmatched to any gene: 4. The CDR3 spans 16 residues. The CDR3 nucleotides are TGTGCCAGCAGCTCTCCGGGACTAGCGGGGTACAATGAGCAGTTCTTC. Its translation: CASSSPGLAGYNEQFF.

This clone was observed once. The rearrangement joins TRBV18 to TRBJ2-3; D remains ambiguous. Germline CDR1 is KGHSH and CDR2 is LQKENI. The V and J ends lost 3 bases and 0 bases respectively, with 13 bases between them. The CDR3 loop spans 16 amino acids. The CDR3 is CASSPRRYTSTDTQYF. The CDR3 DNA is TGTGCCAGCTCACCGCGAAGATATACTAGCACAGATACGCAGTATTTT.

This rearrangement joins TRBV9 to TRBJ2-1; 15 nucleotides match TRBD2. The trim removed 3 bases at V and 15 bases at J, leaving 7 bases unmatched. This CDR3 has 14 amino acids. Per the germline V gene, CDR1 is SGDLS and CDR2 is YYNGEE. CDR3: CASSAAGLAGGLFF. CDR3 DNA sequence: TGTGCCAGCAGCGCCGCGGGACTAGCGGGAGGACTGTTCTTC. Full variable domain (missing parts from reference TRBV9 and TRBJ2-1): DSGVTQTPKHLITATGQRVTLRCSPRSGDLSVYWYQQSLDQGLQFLIQYYNGEERAKGNILERFSAQQFPDLHSELNLSSLELGDSALYFCASSAAGLAGGLFFGPGTRLTVL.

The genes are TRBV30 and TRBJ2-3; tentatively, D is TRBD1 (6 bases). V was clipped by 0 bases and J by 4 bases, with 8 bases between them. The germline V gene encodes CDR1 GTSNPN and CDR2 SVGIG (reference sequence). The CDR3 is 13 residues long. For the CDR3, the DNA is TGTGCCTGGAGTGTACAGGGCCCAGATACGCAGTATTTT. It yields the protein CAWSVQGPDTQYF.

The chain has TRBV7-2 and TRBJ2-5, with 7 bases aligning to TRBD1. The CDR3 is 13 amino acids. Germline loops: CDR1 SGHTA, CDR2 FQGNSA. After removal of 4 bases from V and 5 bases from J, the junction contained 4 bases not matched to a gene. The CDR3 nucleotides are TGTGCCAGCAGCTATGGACAGGTGGAGACCCAGTACTTC. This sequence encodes CASSYGQVETQYF.

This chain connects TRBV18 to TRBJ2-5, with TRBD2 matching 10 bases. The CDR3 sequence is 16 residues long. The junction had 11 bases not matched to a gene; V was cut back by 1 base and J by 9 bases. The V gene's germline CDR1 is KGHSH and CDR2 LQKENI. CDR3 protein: CASSPRDGLAARAQYF. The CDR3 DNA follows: TGTGCCAGCTCACCACGGGACGGACTAGCGGCAAGGGCCCAGTACTTC.

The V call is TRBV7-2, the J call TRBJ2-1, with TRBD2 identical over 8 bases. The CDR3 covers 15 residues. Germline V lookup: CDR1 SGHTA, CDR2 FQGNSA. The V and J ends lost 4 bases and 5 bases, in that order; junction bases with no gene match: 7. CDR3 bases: TGTGCCAGCAGCTCAAGCGGGAGTAGGGACAATGAGCAGTTCTTC. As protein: CASSSSGSRDNEQFF. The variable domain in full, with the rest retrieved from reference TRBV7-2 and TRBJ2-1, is GAGVSQSPSNKVTEKGKDVELRCDPISGHTALYWYRQSLGQGLEFLIYFQGNSAPDKSGLPSDRFSAERTGGSVSTLTIQRTQQEDSAVYLCASSSSGSRDNEQFFGPGTRLTVL.

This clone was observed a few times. The CDR3 DNA reads TGTGCCAGCAGCGAAGACTTGACTAGCGGAGTTACAGATACGCAGTATTTT. Amino acids: CASSEDLTSGVTDTQYF. J is TRBJ2-3 and V is TRBV27, with TRBD2 matching 9 bases. The trim removed 6 bases at V and 3 bases at J, leaving 13 bases unmatched. This CDR3 has 17 amino acids. CDR1 and CDR2 from the germline V gene are MNHEY and SMNVEV (reference sequence).

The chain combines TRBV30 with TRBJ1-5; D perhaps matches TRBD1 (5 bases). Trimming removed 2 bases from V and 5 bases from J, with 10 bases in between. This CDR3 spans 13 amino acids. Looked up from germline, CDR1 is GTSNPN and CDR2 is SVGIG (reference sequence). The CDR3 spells CAWSSGLDQPQHF. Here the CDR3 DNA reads TGTGCCTGGAGTTCGGGACTCGATCAGCCCCAGCATTTT.

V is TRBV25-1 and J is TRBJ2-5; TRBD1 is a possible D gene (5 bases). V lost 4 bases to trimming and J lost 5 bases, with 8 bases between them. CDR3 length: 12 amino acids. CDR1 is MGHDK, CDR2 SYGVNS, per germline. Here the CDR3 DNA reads TGTGCCAGCAGTGCCTCAGGGGAGACCCAGTACTTC. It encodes CASSASGETQYF.

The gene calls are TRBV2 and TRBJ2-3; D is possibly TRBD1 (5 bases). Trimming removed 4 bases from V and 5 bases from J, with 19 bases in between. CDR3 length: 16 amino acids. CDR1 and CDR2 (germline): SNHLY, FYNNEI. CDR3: CASSGRQFPGIDTQYF. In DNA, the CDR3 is TGTGCCAGCAGTGGTCGACAGTTTCCTGGAATAGATACGCAGTATTTT.

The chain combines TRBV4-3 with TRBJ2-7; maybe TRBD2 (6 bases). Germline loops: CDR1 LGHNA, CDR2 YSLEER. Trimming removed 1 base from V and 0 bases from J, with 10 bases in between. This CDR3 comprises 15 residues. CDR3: CASSQGVGSSYEQYF. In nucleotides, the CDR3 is TGCGCCAGCAGCCAAGGTGTCGGGAGCTCCTACGAGCAGTACTTC.

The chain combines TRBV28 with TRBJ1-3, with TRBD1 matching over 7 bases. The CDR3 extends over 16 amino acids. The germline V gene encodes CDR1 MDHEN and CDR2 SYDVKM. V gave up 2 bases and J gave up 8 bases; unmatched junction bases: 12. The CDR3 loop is CASSLRIQGPSYTIYF. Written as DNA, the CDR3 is TGTGCCAGCAGTTTACGGATACAGGGGCCATCGTACACCATATATTTT.

This CDR3 reads CASSPVTSGRFSEQYF. As DNA, the CDR3 is TGTGCCAGCAGTCCTGTGACTAGCGGGAGATTTTCCGAGCAGTACTTC. The rearrangement joins TRBV28 to TRBJ2-7; TRBD2 aligns across 12 bases. This CDR3 has 16 residues. The junction had 11 bases not matched to a gene; V was cut back by 5 bases and J by 6 bases. Germline V gives CDR1 MDHEN, CDR2 SYDVKM.

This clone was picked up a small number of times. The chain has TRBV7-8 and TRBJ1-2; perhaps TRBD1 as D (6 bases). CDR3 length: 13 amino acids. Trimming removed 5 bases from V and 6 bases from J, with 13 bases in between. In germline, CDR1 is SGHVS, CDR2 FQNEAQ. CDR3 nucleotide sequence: TGTGCCAGCAGCACAGAAGGGGGGGATGGCTACACCTTC. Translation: CASSTEGGDGYTF.

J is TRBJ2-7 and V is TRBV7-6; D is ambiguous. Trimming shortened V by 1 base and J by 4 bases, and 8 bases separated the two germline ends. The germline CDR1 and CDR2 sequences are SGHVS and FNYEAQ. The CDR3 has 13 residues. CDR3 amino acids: CASSLEQVYEQYF. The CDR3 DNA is TGTGCCAGCAGCTTAGAGCAGGTTTACGAGCAGTACTTC.

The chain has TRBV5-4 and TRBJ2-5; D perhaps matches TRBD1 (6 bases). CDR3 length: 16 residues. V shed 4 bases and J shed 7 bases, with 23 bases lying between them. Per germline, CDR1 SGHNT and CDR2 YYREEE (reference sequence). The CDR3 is CASSETGTPTKSTQYF. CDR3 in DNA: TGTGCCAGCAGCGAGACCGGGACACCAACCAAGTCGACCCAGTACTTC. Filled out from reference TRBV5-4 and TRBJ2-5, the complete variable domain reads ETGVTQSPTHLIKTRGQQVTLRCSSQSGHNTVSWYQQALGQGPQFIFQYYREEENGRGNFPPRFSGLQFPNYSSELNVNALELDDSALYLCASSETGTPTKSTQYFGPGTRLLVL.

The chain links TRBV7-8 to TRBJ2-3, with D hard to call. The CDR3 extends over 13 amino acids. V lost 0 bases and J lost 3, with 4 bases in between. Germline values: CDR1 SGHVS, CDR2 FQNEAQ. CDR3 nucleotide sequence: TGTGCCAGCAGCTTAGCGAGGACAGATACGCAGTATTTT. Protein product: CASSLARTDTQYF.

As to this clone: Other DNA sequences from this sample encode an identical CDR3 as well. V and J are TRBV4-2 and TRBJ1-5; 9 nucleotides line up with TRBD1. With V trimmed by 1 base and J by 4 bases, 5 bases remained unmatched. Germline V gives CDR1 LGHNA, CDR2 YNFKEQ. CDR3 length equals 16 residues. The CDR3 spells CASSQGGGQGNQPQHF. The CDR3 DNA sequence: TGTGCCAGCAGCCAAGGCGGGGGACAGGGAAATCAGCCCCAGCATTTT.

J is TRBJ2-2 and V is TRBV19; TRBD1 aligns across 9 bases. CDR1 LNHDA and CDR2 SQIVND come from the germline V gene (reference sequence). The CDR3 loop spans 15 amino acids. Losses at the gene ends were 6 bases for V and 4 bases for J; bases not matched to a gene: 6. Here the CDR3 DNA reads TGTGCCAGTAGGTCGACAGGGGGAAGCACCGGGGAGCTGTTTTTT. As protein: CASRSTGGSTGELFF.

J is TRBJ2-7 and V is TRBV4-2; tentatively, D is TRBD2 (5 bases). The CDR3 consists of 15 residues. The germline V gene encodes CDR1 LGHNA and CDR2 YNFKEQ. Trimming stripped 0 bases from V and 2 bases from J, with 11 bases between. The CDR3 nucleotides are TGTGCCAGCAGCCAAGAAATCCAGCGGACCTACGAGCAGTACTTC. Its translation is CASSQEIQRTYEQYF.

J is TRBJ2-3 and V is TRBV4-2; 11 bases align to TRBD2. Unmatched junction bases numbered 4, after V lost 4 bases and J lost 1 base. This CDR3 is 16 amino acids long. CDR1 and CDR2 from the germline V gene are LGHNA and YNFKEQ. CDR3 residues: CASSPLAGGGTDTQYF. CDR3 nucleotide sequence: TGTGCCAGCAGCCCCTTAGCGGGAGGGGGCACAGATACGCAGTATTTT.

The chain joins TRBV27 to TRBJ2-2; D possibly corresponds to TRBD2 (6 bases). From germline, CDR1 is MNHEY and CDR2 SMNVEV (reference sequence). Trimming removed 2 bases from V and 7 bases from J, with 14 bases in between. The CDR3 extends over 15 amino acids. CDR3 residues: CASSLVAASIGELFF. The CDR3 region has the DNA TGTGCCAGCAGTTTAGTAGCGGCGAGCATCGGGGAGCTGTTTTTT.

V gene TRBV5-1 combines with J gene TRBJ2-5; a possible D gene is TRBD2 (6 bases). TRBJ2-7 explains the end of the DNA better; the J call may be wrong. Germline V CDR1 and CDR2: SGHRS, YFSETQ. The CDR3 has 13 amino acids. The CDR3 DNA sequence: TGCGCCAGCAGCTTGGGGGGACTTGCCGAGCAGTACTTC. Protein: CASSLGGLAEQYF.

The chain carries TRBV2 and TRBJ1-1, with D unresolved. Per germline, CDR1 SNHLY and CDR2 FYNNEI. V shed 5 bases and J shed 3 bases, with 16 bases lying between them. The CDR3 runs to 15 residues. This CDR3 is CASSSYLKLHTEAFF. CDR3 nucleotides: TGTGCCAGCAGTTCCTACCTCAAGCTACACACTGAAGCTTTCTTT.

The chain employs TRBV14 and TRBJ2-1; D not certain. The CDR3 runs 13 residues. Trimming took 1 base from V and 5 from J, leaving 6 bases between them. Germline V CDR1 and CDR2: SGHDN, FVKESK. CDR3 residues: CASSQVVNNEQFF. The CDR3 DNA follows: TGTGCCAGCAGCCAAGTAGTAAACAATGAGCAGTTCTTC.

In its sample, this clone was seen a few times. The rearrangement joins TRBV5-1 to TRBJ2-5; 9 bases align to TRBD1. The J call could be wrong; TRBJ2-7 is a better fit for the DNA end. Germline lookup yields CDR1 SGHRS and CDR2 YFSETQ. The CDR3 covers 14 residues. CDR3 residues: CASSSVGQGHEQYF. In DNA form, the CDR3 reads TGCGCCAGCAGTTCGGTGGGACAGGGACACGAGCAGTACTTC.

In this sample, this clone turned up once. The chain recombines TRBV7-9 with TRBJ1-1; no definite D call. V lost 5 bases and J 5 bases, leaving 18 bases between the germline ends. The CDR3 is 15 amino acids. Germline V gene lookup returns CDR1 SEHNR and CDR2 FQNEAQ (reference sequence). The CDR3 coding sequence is TGTGCCAGCAGCCCACTCGAGGCCGGTCAAACTGAAGCTTTCTTT. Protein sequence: CASSPLEAGQTEAFF.

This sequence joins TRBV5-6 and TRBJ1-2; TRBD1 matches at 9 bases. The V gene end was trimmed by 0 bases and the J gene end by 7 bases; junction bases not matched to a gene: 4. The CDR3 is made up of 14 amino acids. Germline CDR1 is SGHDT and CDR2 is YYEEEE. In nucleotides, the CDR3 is TGTGCCAGCAGCTTGGGGGACAGGGATACTGGCTACACCTTC. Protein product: CASSLGDRDTGYTF.